The 20 T cell receptor beta chains listed next were all sequenced from one sample in a study of shared clonotypes between healthy human individuals. Method: immunoSEQ multiplex PCR; TCRdb's copy keeps in-frame clones and lacks some. Of approximately 500,000 clones in the sample, 90% to 97% were seen once. Sequencing was performed on naive CD4+ T cells sorted from blood. Noted subset: CD45RA+ positively selected. The receptors come from a woman in her 30s in good health.

This chain uses TRBV28 with TRBJ2-5; 8 positions agree with TRBD1. The J call is in doubt because the DNA end fits TRBJ2-7 better. Germline V CDR1 and CDR2: MDHEN, SYDVKM. The CDR3 runs to 15 residues. CDR3 sequence (DNA): TGTGCCAGCAGTGCACCCGGGACAGGTTTCCACGAGCAGTACTTC. It yields the protein CASSAPGTGFHEQYF.

The genes are TRBV9 and TRBJ1-3; D is unclear. Germline V gene lookup returns CDR1 SGDLS and CDR2 YYNGEE. The V gene lost 4 bases and the J gene lost 4 bases, with 9 bases spanning the gap. The CDR3 has 13 amino acids. The CDR3 DNA is TGTGCCAGCAGCAGCTTATTCGGAAACACCATATATTTT. Its protein is CASSSLFGNTIYF.

The rearrangement joins TRBV9 to TRBJ2-7; D might be TRBD1 or TRBD2, each matching 5 bases. Per germline, CDR1 SGDLS and CDR2 YYNGEE. The CDR3 length is 14 residues. V shed 2 bases and J shed 1 base, with 10 bases lying between them. The CDR3 loop reads CASSVPGASYEQYF. CDR3 coding DNA: TGTGCCAGCAGCGTTCCCGGGGCTTCCTACGAGCAGTACTTC.

This CDR3 reads CASSYVRGVVNTEAFF. CDR3 bases: TGTGCCAGCAGTTACGTAAGAGGGGTGGTGAACACTGAAGCTTTCTTT. The chain is built from TRBV6-5 and TRBJ1-1, with D possibly being TRBD1 (5 bases). The CDR3 has 16 residues. Trimming took off 2 bases at V and 0 bases at J, with 13 bases between the two ends. Germline CDR1 and CDR2: MNHEY and SVGAGI.

This rearrangement joins TRBV4-1 to TRBJ2-1; TRBD1 might be the D (6 bases). Germline CDR1 reads MGHRA; CDR2 reads YSYEKL. The CDR3 consists of 17 residues. V was clipped by 0 bases and J by 9 bases, with 21 bases between them. Written as DNA, the CDR3 is TGCGCCAGCAGCCAAGATCCGGACAGCACTTTTTCCGGTGAGCAGTTCTTC. Its translation: CASSQDPDSTFSGEQFF.

The chain carries TRBV15 and TRBJ2-5; tentatively, D is TRBD1 (5 bases). The germline CDR1 and CDR2 sequences are LNHNV and YYDKDF (reference sequence). Trimming took off 3 bases at V and 5 bases at J, with 13 bases between the two ends. This CDR3 comprises 14 residues. CDR3 region: CATSSRVLRETQYF. The CDR3 bases are TGTGCCACCAGCAGCAGGGTCTTGAGGGAGACCCAGTACTTC.

This clone was counted a single time. The chain has TRBV4-1 and TRBJ2-1; 9 bases are shared with TRBD1. V lost 4 bases and J lost 6; bases outside the gene matches: 4. This CDR3 contains 14 residues. Germline CDR1 MGHRA, CDR2 YSYEKL. The CDR3 nucleotides are TGCGCCAGCAGCCCTGGACAGGGGCTCAATGAGCAGTTCTTC. Translating gives CASSPGQGLNEQFF.

The V gene is TRBV5-5, the J gene TRBJ2-2, with 7 positions matching TRBD1. Germline loops: CDR1 SGHKS, CDR2 YYEKEE (reference sequence). This CDR3 comprises 16 residues. Trimming removed 3 bases from V and 2 bases from J; junction bases left unmatched: 7. CDR3 coding DNA: TGTGCCAGCAGCTCCCAGACAGGGCGCAACACCGGGGAGCTGTTTTTT. It codes for CASSSQTGRNTGELFF.

The V gene is TRBV5-4, the J gene TRBJ1-3; D ambiguous. The ends were cut back, 0 bases at V and 4 bases at J, with 8 bases in the middle. The CDR3 runs 14 residues. Per the germline V gene, CDR1 is SGHNT and CDR2 is YYREEE (reference sequence). This CDR3 reads CASSLGLQGNTIYF. The CDR3 coding sequence is TGTGCCAGCAGCTTGGGGCTTCAAGGAAACACCATATATTTT. The full variable domain, completed using reference TRBV5-4 and TRBJ1-3, is ETGVTQSPTHLIKTRGQQVTLRCSSQSGHNTVSWYQQALGQGPQFIFQYYREEENGRGNFPPRFSGLQFPNYSSELNVNALELDDSALYLCASSLGLQGNTIYFGEGSWLTVV.

The V gene is TRBV11-2, the J gene TRBJ2-5; no clear D gene. The CDR3 has 14 residues. Trimming cost V 5 bases and J 5 bases, with 15 bases left between them. CDR1 and CDR2 (germline): SGHAT, FQNNGV. The CDR3 protein is CASSHYTEAETQYF. For the CDR3, the DNA is TGTGCCAGCAGCCACTATACCGAGGCGGAGACCCAGTACTTC.

A single count supports this clone. J is TRBJ1-5 and V is TRBV19; 8 bases fit TRBD1. This CDR3 is built from 14 residues. The V segment lost 5 bases and the J segment 7 bases; nucleotides outside the gene matches: 7. The germline V gene encodes CDR1 LNHDA and CDR2 SQIVND (reference sequence). This CDR3 is CASSVETGAQPQHF. The CDR3 DNA sequence: TGTGCCAGTAGTGTGGAGACAGGGGCCCAGCCCCAGCATTTT.

The count of this clone is one. This chain links TRBV7-9 with TRBJ2-3; possibly TRBD1 for D (6 bases). Trimming pared 1 base from V and 4 bases from J, leaving 6 bases between. In germline, CDR1 is SEHNR, CDR2 FQNEAQ (reference sequence). This CDR3 spans 13 amino acids. The CDR3 DNA reads TGTGCCAGCAGCTTAGGGGGGCCAGATACGCAGTATTTT. This encodes CASSLGGPDTQYF.

This clone is a singleton in its sample. The CDR3: CASSERIRALDEQYF. The DNA for the CDR3 is TGTGCCAGCAGTGAAAGGATTAGGGCCTTGGACGAGCAGTACTTC. V and J are TRBV2 and TRBJ2-5; D is undetermined. Gene TRBJ2-7 matches the end of the DNA better, so the J call may be wrong. Germline CDR1 reads SNHLY; CDR2 reads FYNNEI. The CDR3 runs to 15 residues.

V usage is TRBV28 and J usage is TRBJ1-2, with 9 bases aligning to TRBD1. The CDR3 totals 16 residues. In germline, CDR1 is MDHEN, CDR2 SYDVKM. Trimming at V came to 0 bases and at J to 4 bases, leaving 6 bases not matched to a gene. Written as DNA, the CDR3 is TGTGCCAGCAGTTTATGGGACAGGGGAAAGGGCTATGGCTACACCTTC. As protein: CASSLWDRGKGYGYTF.

The chain employs TRBV28 and TRBJ2-2; 8 positions match TRBD1. The junction had 4 bases not matched to a gene; V was cut back by 7 bases and J by 3 bases. CDR1 and CDR2 from the germline V gene are MDHEN and SYDVKM. The CDR3 spans 14 residues. The CDR3 here is CASTTGGHTGELFF. CDR3 DNA: TGTGCCAGCACCACAGGGGGGCACACCGGGGAGCTGTTTTTT.

The chain links TRBV5-1 to TRBJ1-2, with D possibly TRBD1 on 6 matching bases. V was shortened by 7 bases and J by 8 bases, with 18 bases between the two germline ends. The V gene's germline CDR1 is SGHRS and CDR2 YFSETQ. The CDR3 spans 13 residues. The CDR3 spells CASGKDSLYGYTF. DNA of the CDR3: TGCGCCAGCGGAAAGGACAGCCTCTACGGCTACACCTTC.

This clone was detected a few times. The genes are TRBV27 and TRBJ2-7; 7 bases are a match to TRBD1. The CDR3 is 13 residues long. Trimming took 4 bases from V and 5 from J; bases not matched to a gene: 5. CDR1 and CDR2 from the germline V gene are MNHEY and SMNVEV (reference sequence). The CDR3 protein is CASSYRGWDEQYF. The CDR3 nucleotides are TGTGCCAGCAGTTACAGGGGATGGGACGAGCAGTACTTC.

This clone was observed once. The chain has TRBV28 and TRBJ1-1; the D gene is possibly TRBD1 (5 bases). V lost 2 bases and J lost 1, with 14 bases in between. The CDR3 totals 16 residues. The V gene's germline CDR1 is MDHEN and CDR2 SYDVKM. In DNA form, the CDR3 reads TGTGCCAGCAGTTTAGGGGGGACGGCGAGGAACACTGAAGCTTTCTTT. Translated, it gives CASSLGGTARNTEAFF.

J is TRBJ1-1 and V is TRBV9; 7 bases are a match to TRBD1. Trimming took 2 bases from V and 5 from J; bases not matched to a gene: 9. Germline assignment: CDR1 SGDLS and CDR2 YYNGEE. CDR3 size: 15 residues. The CDR3 sequence: CASSVRQGFGTEAFF. Written as DNA, the CDR3 is TGTGCCAGCAGCGTCAGACAGGGTTTTGGTACTGAAGCTTTCTTT.

This clone came up once. This sequence joins TRBV28 and TRBJ2-5; D not resolved. Gene TRBJ2-7 matches the end of the DNA better, so the J call may be wrong. Germline values: CDR1 MDHEN, CDR2 SYDVKM. The CDR3 is 16 amino acids. The DNA of the CDR3 is TGTGCCAGCAGTTTATCTGATGAGCAGGAACACTACGAGCAGTACTTC. This encodes CASSLSDEQEHYEQYF.